The 24 T cell receptor beta chains below come from one sample, sequenced in a study of blood T cells in healthy people across ages. With a J-beta primer mix and a sample-barcoded 5' primer, a second PCR ran about 6 to 11 cycles. TCRdb recomputed calls from the 5' RACE reads with MiXCR, one row per CDR3 protein. The data contain fewer than 900,000 distinct CDR3 sequences, about 42% of them singletons. The sequenced material came from blood. These TCRs come from a woman aged 55-70 years in good health.

The table lists this clonotype with a few counts. This sequence joins TRBV3-1 and TRBJ2-7, with D uncertain. V lost 0 bases to trimming and J lost 4 bases, with 7 bases between them. CDR3 length: 13 amino acids. Per the germline V gene, CDR1 is LGHDT and CDR2 is YNNKEL (reference sequence). The CDR3 DNA is TGTGCCAGCAGCCAAGAGACCCTGTACGAGCAGTACTTC. Amino acids: CASSQETLYEQYF.

This clonotype was counted only a few times. The chain uses TRBV21-1 and TRBJ2-5; no check of the table's D call, TRBD1, against the DNA was made. TRBJ2-7 matches the DNA end more closely, so the J call is doubtful. TRBV21-1 is recorded as a pseudogene. This CDR3 spans 16 amino acids. CDR3 in amino acids: CASSKRPGNSSYEQYF. The CDR3 DNA follows: TGTGCCAGCAGCAAAAGACCAGGGAACTCTTCCTACGAGCAGTACTTC.

This clonotype has just a few counts. V is TRBV7-9 and J is TRBJ2-7; 14 bases map to TRBD2. The ends lost 5 bases at V and 4 bases at J; junction bases unmatched: 7. Per germline, CDR1 SEHNR and CDR2 FQNEAQ (reference sequence). The CDR3 sequence is 16 residues long. In DNA form, the CDR3 reads TGTGCCAGCAGCCCCCGGTGGACTAGCGGGGGGTACGAGCAGTACTTC. It specifies CASSPRWTSGGYEQYF.

Regarding this clonotype: Just one base apart from a much larger clone, this may be a read error. This rearrangement joins TRBV29-1 to TRBJ2-3; perhaps TRBD2 as D (6 bases). CDR1 is SQVTM, CDR2 ANQGSEA, per germline. With 7 bases removed from V and 1 base from J, the gap between germline ends came to 12 bases. The CDR3 length is 13 residues. CDR3 nucleotides: TGCAGCGGTCCGGCTAGCGGCACAGATACGCAGTATTTT. Encoded protein: CSGPASGTDTQYF.

The chain joins TRBV10-3 to TRBJ2-7, with 11 bases fitting TRBD1. Germline-derived CDR1 and CDR2 are ENHRY and SYGVKD. J gave up 2 bases and V 8 bases, and 2 bases lay outside the gene matches. This CDR3 comprises 13 residues. CDR3 DNA sequence: TGTGCCATCGGGACAGGGGGGGCCTACGAGCAGTACTTC. This translates into CAIGTGGAYEQYF.

The gene calls are TRBV20-1 and TRBJ2-5; 11 bases line up with TRBD2. CDR1 and CDR2 (germline): DFQATT, SNEGSKA (reference sequence). Trimming removed 6 bases from V and 1 base from J; junction bases left unmatched: 10. This CDR3 has 16 amino acids. CDR3 sequence reads: CSATGTSGDIQETQYF. CDR3 bases: TGCAGTGCCACAGGGACTAGCGGAGACATCCAAGAGACCCAGTACTTC.

V gene TRBV10-3 combines with J gene TRBJ1-6; perhaps TRBD1 as D (5 bases). The CDR3 totals 14 residues. The V end lost 3 bases, the J end lost 10 bases, and 13 bases lay between the germline ends. In germline, CDR1 is ENHRY, CDR2 SYGVKD. CDR3 sequence reads: CAISEGRQSSPLHF. The CDR3 DNA reads as TGTGCCATCAGTGAAGGGCGACAGAGCTCACCCCTCCACTTT.

This clonotype occurred a few times. The chain employs TRBV20-1 and TRBJ2-1; D remains ambiguous. V shed 6 bases and J shed 7 bases, with 16 bases lying between them. Per germline, CDR1 DFQATT and CDR2 SNEGSKA (reference sequence). CDR3 length: 13 amino acids. The CDR3 reads CSAVPIGPNEQFF. CDR3 DNA: TGCAGTGCCGTCCCGATTGGCCCAAATGAGCAGTTCTTC.

In the case of this clonotype: Just one base apart from a much larger clone, this may be a read error. The chain uses TRBV6-2 or TRBV6-3 and TRBJ2-1; TRBD2 matches at 12 bases. V gave up 4 bases and J gave up 10 bases; unmatched junction bases: 17. The germline V gene has CDR1 MNHEY and CDR2 SVGEGT. The CDR3 is 18 residues long. CDR3 nucleotide sequence: TGTGCCAGCAGTTCGATTGATAAAACTAGCGGGAGGACCTACGAGCAGTTCTTC. Amino acids: CASSSIDKTSGRTYEQFF.

The V call is TRBV6-5, the J call TRBJ2-5; 7 bases match TRBD1. Per the germline V gene, CDR1 is MNHEY and CDR2 is SVGAGI. The CDR3 is 16 amino acids. Losses at the gene ends were 6 bases for V and 0 bases for J; bases not matched to a gene: 10. DNA for the CDR3: TGTGCCAGCAGGACTTTTGGGACAGCCCACCAAGAGACCCAGTACTTC. Translated: CASRTFGTAHQETQYF.

The V call is TRBV21-1, the J call TRBJ2-1; the table names TRBD1, a call not compared with the DNA. TRBV21-1 is reported as a pseudogene. The CDR3 is 16 amino acids. CDR3 nucleotides: TGTGCCAGCAGCCAATACAGGGGCCCGAATTACAATGAGCAGTTCTTC. Translating gives CASSQYRGPNYNEQFF.

This clonotype was observed a few times. J is TRBJ1-1 and V is TRBV6-5; D may be TRBD1 (6 bases). The CDR3 length is 14 residues. Germline CDR1 and CDR2: MNHEY and SVGAGI. V lost 6 bases, J lost 7 bases, and 18 bases lay in between. The CDR3 DNA follows: TGTGCCAGCAGCTTCTCGGGGGGCAGAGGTGAAGCTTTCTTT. Protein: CASSFSGGRGEAFF.

Remarks on this clonotype: One base away lies a much larger clone, so this may be a sequencing read error. CDR3 sequence reads: CASSYTIEPYNEQFF. Here the CDR3 DNA reads TGTGCCAGCAGTTACACTATCGAACCGTACAATGAGCAGTTCTTC. The chain recombines TRBV6-5 with TRBJ2-1; D is undetermined. Germline lookup yields CDR1 MNHEY and CDR2 SVGAGI. This CDR3 contains 15 residues. The germline V and J ends were trimmed by 2 bases and 4 bases, with 12 bases remaining between them.

The chain carries TRBV28 and TRBJ2-5; D possibly corresponds to TRBD1 (5 bases). This CDR3 region has 12 residues. Per the germline V gene, CDR1 is MDHEN and CDR2 is SYDVKM. Trimming took off 4 bases at V and 11 bases at J, with 14 bases between the two ends. The CDR3 loop is CASSWGPAQQYF. In DNA form, the CDR3 reads TGTGCCAGCAGTTGGGGCCCAGCACAGCAGTACTTC.

The sample holds a few counts of this clonotype. This sequence joins TRBV7-9 and TRBJ2-1, with no clear D. V lost 5 bases to trimming and J lost 0 bases, with 14 bases between them. This CDR3 is 16 amino acids long. Germline CDR1 is SEHNR and CDR2 is FQNEAQ (reference sequence). CDR3: CASSRTTTHSYNEQFF. CDR3 DNA sequence: TGTGCCAGCAGCCGCACCACTACCCACTCCTACAATGAGCAGTTCTTC.

The chain links TRBV29-1 to TRBJ2-7, with 9 nucleotides matching TRBD2. TRBJ2-4 explains the end of the DNA better; the J call may be wrong. The germline V gene has CDR1 SQVTM and CDR2 ANQGSEA. The CDR3 runs to 16 residues. The CDR3 sequence is CSVATIAGASLDIQYF. The CDR3 nucleotides read TGCAGCGTTGCCACAATAGCGGGAGCCTCTCTGGACATTCAGTACTTC.

This clonotype is classed as medium-sized (0.01 to 0.1%). The chain joins TRBV7-3 to TRBJ1-2; D call uncertain. Between the trimmed V and J ends, which lost 2 bases and 3 bases, there was a span of 10 bases. Looked up from germline, CDR1 is SGHTA and CDR2 is FQGTGA. The CDR3 has 14 amino acids. CDR3 DNA sequence: TGTGCCAGCAGCTTACTTTGGGGATACTATGGCTACACCTTC. Its translation: CASSLLWGYYGYTF.

The rearrangement links TRBV20-1 to TRBJ2-7; TRBD2 matches 16 bases. Matching the DNA end better, TRBJ2-5 makes the J call doubtful. The V gene's germline CDR1 is DFQATT and CDR2 SNEGSKA (reference sequence). This CDR3 spans 17 amino acids. This chain's CDR3 is CSASLGLAGGPRETQYF. In DNA, the CDR3 is TGCAGTGCTTCGTTGGGACTAGCGGGAGGGCCGAGGGAGACCCAGTACTTC.

The chain uses TRBV24-1 and TRBJ2-2, with 11 bases matching TRBD2. Germline V lookup: CDR1 KGHDR, CDR2 SFDVKD. Losses at the gene ends were 2 bases for V and 6 bases for J; bases not matched to a gene: 4. The CDR3 is 16 residues long. The CDR3 here is CATSDYSGRASGELFF. The CDR3 DNA is TGTGCCACCAGTGATTATAGCGGGAGGGCCTCCGGGGAGCTGTTTTTT.

The V gene is TRBV6-6, the J gene TRBJ2-1, with 9 bases matching TRBD2. Trimming removed 3 bases from V and 4 bases from J; junction bases left unmatched: 4. The CDR3 totals 15 residues. The V gene's germline CDR1 is MNHNY and CDR2 SVGAGI (reference sequence). The CDR3 region is CASSYPSGTYNEQFF. CDR3 bases: TGTGCCAGCAGTTATCCTAGCGGGACTTACAATGAGCAGTTCTTC.

This clonotype was seen more than once but under ten times. V gene TRBV7-2 combines with J gene TRBJ2-1; a possible D gene is TRBD2 (6 bases). Trimming pared 4 bases from V and 9 bases from J, leaving 10 bases between. CDR3 size: 12 residues. Germline V gene sequence: CDR1 SGHTA, CDR2 FQGNSA. CDR3 amino acids: CASSSLASEQFF. CDR3 bases: TGTGCCAGCAGCTCCCTAGCGAGTGAGCAGTTCTTC.

As concerns this clonotype: Just one base apart from a much larger clone, this may be a read error. The chain joins TRBV6-2 or TRBV6-3 to TRBJ2-1; 9 bases map to TRBD1. Trimming removed 6 bases from V and 9 bases from J; junction bases left unmatched: 12. Germline V CDR1 and CDR2: MNHEY, SVGEGT. The CDR3 spans 15 residues. CDR3 loop: CASSRETGGRTEQFF. In DNA, the CDR3 is TGTGCCAGCAGCCGAGAGACAGGGGGACGGACTGAGCAGTTCTTC.

With regard to this clonotype: Since a much larger clone is just one base distant, this may be a read error. The genes are TRBV7-2 and TRBJ2-5; D is tentatively TRBD1 or TRBD2 (5 bases each). V gave up 5 bases and J gave up 3 bases, with 13 bases separating them. There are 14 residues in the CDR3. The germline CDR1 and CDR2 sequences are SGHTA and FQGNSA. CDR3 loop: CASSVNLGEETQYF. Written as DNA, the CDR3 is TGTGCCAGCAGCGTAAATCTGGGGGAAGAGACCCAGTACTTC.

This sequence joins TRBV20-1 and TRBJ2-7; TRBD2 matches 12 bases. Trimming at V came to 1 base and at J to 6 bases, leaving 4 bases not matched to a gene. The CDR3 spans 14 residues. Per germline, CDR1 DFQATT and CDR2 SNEGSKA (reference sequence). The CDR3 coding sequence is TGCAGTGCTAGAGGACTAGCGGGAGCGGGCGAGCAGTACTTC. The encoded protein is CSARGLAGAGEQYF.